These 5 T cell receptor beta chains were all obtained from the same sample, sequenced in a study of T cells in Graves' hyperthyroidism and ophthalmopathy. Using RNA transcripts as the source, TCR beta CDR3 regions were amplified. HTBI primers drove first-round RT-PCR of the TCR CDR3. TCRdb analysed the multiplex PCR reads with MiXCR anew, one entry per CDR3 protein. The sample has 300,000 to 500,000 distinct CDR3 sequences; around 15% are singletons. Sample: blood. These receptor sequences come from a man between 45 and 60 years old with Graves' ophthalmopathy.

The V gene is TRBV6-1, the J gene TRBJ1-1, with no clear D. Germline V gene lookup returns CDR1 MNHNS and CDR2 SASEGT. Between the trimmed V and J ends, which lost 3 bases and 5 bases, there was a span of 10 bases. The CDR3 is made up of 13 amino acids. The CDR3 DNA sequence: TGTGCCAGCAGTGAGGCTCGGGTTACTGAAGCTTTCTTT. This encodes CASSEARVTEAFF.

This clonotype came up many times. This rearrangement joins TRBV13 to TRBJ2-1, with 8 nucleotides matching TRBD2. The V gene's germline CDR1 is PRHDT and CDR2 FYEKMQ (reference sequence). J was trimmed by 7 bases and V by 3 bases; bases with no gene match: 20. The CDR3 consists of 19 residues. The CDR3 bases are TGTGCCAGCAGCTTCCGCGGACTAGCCGGAATTCGGGCGCCAAATGAGCAGTTCTTC. Its protein is CASSFRGLAGIRAPNEQFF.

This clonotype was seen at least ten times. This chain joins TRBV7-9 and TRBJ2-7; possible D gene TRBD1, 6 bases. Per germline, CDR1 SEHNR and CDR2 FQNEAQ (reference sequence). This CDR3 has 14 amino acids. With 5 bases removed from V and 1 base from J, the gap between germline ends came to 12 bases. In DNA form, the CDR3 reads TGTGCCAGCAGCGACTGGACAGCTTCCTACGAGCAGTACTTC. As protein: CASSDWTASYEQYF.

Ten or more counts support this clonotype. The V gene is TRBV4-1, the J gene TRBJ2-5, with 8 nucleotides matching TRBD1. Germline CDR1 is MGHRA and CDR2 is YSYEKL. The CDR3 covers 14 residues. After removal of 2 bases from V and 3 bases from J, the junction contained 2 bases not matched to a gene. The CDR3 sequence: CASSQSGGKETQYF. DNA of the CDR3: TGCGCCAGCAGCCAATCAGGGGGCAAAGAGACCCAGTACTTC.

In its sample, this clonotype was seen once. The V and J genes are TRBV14 and TRBJ2-1; D possibly corresponds to TRBD2 (6 bases). Germline CDR1 SGHDN, CDR2 FVKESK. This CDR3 is 16 amino acids long. V lost 4 bases to trimming and J lost 3 bases, with 16 bases between them. The CDR3 DNA is TGTGCCAGCAGCCCTACCGGTAGCGGAAACTACAATGAGCAGTTCTTC. It translates to CASSPTGSGNYNEQFF. The full variable domain, with the rest looked up from reference TRBV14 and TRBJ2-1, is EAGVTQFPSHSVIEKGQTVTLRCDPISGHDNLYWYRRVMGKEIKFLLHFVKESKQDESGMPNNRFLAERTGGTYSTLKVQPAELEDSGVYFCASSPTGSGNYNEQFFGPGTRLTVL.